The 32 T cell receptor beta chains in this list originate from one sample, sequenced in a study of cytomegalovirus exposure and HLA in healthy donors. Both 60 Vbeta primers and 13 Jbeta primers went into the PCR. This table comes from immunoSEQ multiplex PCR, and its TCRdb copy is limited to in-frame clones, with some not included. This sample's table has around 29,000 clones. The sample consisted of PBMCs. The receptors derive from a man under 40 in good health and CMV-seronegative.

The chain has TRBV4-3 and TRBJ1-2, with 7 bases matching TRBD1. Germline lookup yields CDR1 LGHNA and CDR2 YSLEER. The CDR3 runs 15 residues. V trimming: 1 base; J trimming: 6 bases; junction bases outside the gene matches: 8. Here the CDR3 reads CASSQVVQGIHGYTF. CDR3 nucleotide sequence: TGCGCCAGCAGCCAAGTTGTACAGGGGATCCATGGCTACACCTTC.

By frequency, this clone registers medium-sized (0.01 to 0.1%). The chain recombines TRBV19 with TRBJ2-1; unclear D gene. V gave up 2 bases and J gave up 5 bases, with 13 bases separating them. The germline gives CDR1 LNHDA, CDR2 SQIVND (reference sequence). This CDR3 spans 15 amino acids. CDR3 DNA: TGTGCCAGTAGTATAACGACAATCCAACACAATGAGCAGTTCTTC. Translation gives CASSITTIQHNEQFF.

This chain uses TRBV9 with TRBJ1-4, with 7 positions matching TRBD1. V was pared by 3 bases and J by 6 bases, with 8 bases of the junction left unmatched. The germline CDR1 and CDR2 sequences are SGDLS and YYNGEE. This CDR3 spans 15 amino acids. CDR3 in amino acids: CASSAEQGFYEKLFF. CDR3 DNA sequence: TGTGCCAGCAGCGCGGAACAGGGGTTTTATGAAAAACTGTTTTTT.

The chain links TRBV29-1 to TRBJ2-7; possible D gene TRBD1, 5 bases. There are 12 residues in the CDR3. V was shortened by 4 bases and J by 7 bases, with 14 bases between the two germline ends. The germline gives CDR1 SQVTM, CDR2 ANQGSEA. The CDR3 reads CSVGGTLREQYF. Written as DNA, the CDR3 is TGCAGCGTTGGGGGCACCCTCCGGGAGCAGTACTTC.

The gene calls are TRBV6-1 and TRBJ2-5; TRBD2 matches 11 bases. The CDR3 contains 15 residues. CDR1 and CDR2 from the germline V gene are MNHNS and SASEGT. The junction had 4 bases not matched to a gene; V was cut back by 4 bases and J by 3 bases. This CDR3 is CASSGGLAEEETQYF. In nucleotides, the CDR3 is TGTGCCAGCAGTGGGGGACTAGCGGAGGAAGAGACCCAGTACTTC.

DNA of the CDR3: TGTGCCAGCAGCGTAGGCGAGACAGCTAATTCACCCCTCCACTTT. Its protein is CASSVGETANSPLHF. The gene calls are TRBV9 and TRBJ1-6; weak D call: TRBD1 (5 bases). The germline V gene has CDR1 SGDLS and CDR2 YYNGEE. Trimming removed 0 bases at V and 6 bases at J, with 10 bases between. The CDR3 sequence is 15 residues long.

The chain has TRBV2 and TRBJ1-2; 7 nucleotides line up with TRBD1. Per germline, CDR1 SNHLY and CDR2 FYNNEI. V gave up 4 bases and J gave up 7 bases; unmatched junction bases: 6. The CDR3 extends over 13 amino acids. The CDR3 DNA reads as TGTGCCAGCAGTGTCGGCAGGGGGGCTGGCTACACCTTC. This gives the protein CASSVGRGAGYTF.

CDR3 protein: CASSASGQFYEQYF. CDR3 DNA sequence: TGTGCCAGCAGCGCCTCAGGACAATTCTACGAGCAGTACTTC. The chain carries TRBV6-1 and TRBJ2-7; D is possibly TRBD1 (5 bases). Germline V gives CDR1 MNHNS, CDR2 SASEGT. With 6 bases removed from V and 3 bases from J, the gap between germline ends came to 15 bases. The CDR3 spans 14 residues.

The chain has TRBV13 and TRBJ2-5; no definite D call. This CDR3 is built from 13 residues. V gave up 6 bases and J gave up 2 bases, with 10 bases separating them. The germline V gene encodes CDR1 PRHDT and CDR2 FYEKMQ (reference sequence). The CDR3 DNA reads as TGTGCCAGCAGGCACCCGCAGCAAGAGACCCAGTACTTC. Translated, it gives CASRHPQQETQYF.

The genes are TRBV19 and TRBJ1-2, with 9 bases fitting TRBD1. J gave up 8 bases and V 7 bases, and 8 bases lay outside the gene matches. Germline values: CDR1 LNHDA, CDR2 SQIVND (reference sequence). CDR3 size: 13 residues. The CDR3 DNA reads TGTGCCAGTACCCCCCGGGACAGGGAGGGCTACACCTTC. Amino acids: CASTPRDREGYTF. Full variable domain (remainder filled in from reference TRBV19 and TRBJ1-2): DGGITQSPKYLFRKEGQNVTLSCEQNLNHDAMYWYRQDPGQGLRLIYYSQIVNDFQKGDIAEGYSVSREKKESFPLTVTSAQKNPTAFYLCASTPRDREGYTFGSGTRLTVV.

The V gene is TRBV25-1, the J gene TRBJ1-4; 9 bases align to TRBD1. CDR1 MGHDK and CDR2 SYGVNS come from the germline V gene. The CDR3 extends over 15 amino acids. J was trimmed by 7 bases and V by 1 base; bases with no gene match: 4. The DNA for the CDR3 is TGTGCCAGCAGTGAATCGGGACAGGGAGGTGAAAAACTGTTTTTT. Its translation is CASSESGQGGEKLFF.

CDR3 sequence: CASSPRGGHFGYTF. As DNA, the CDR3 is TGTGCCAGCAGCCCGAGGGGGGGGCATTTCGGCTACACCTTC. J is TRBJ1-2 and V is TRBV7-9; TRBD1 might be the D (6 bases). V lost 5 bases, J lost 8 bases, and 18 bases lay in between. The V gene's germline CDR1 is SEHNR and CDR2 FQNEAQ (reference sequence). CDR3 length: 14 residues.

This chain joins TRBV18 and TRBJ2-5; no clear D. The V gene lost 3 bases and the J gene lost 5 bases, with 7 bases spanning the gap. This CDR3 is 12 amino acids long. Germline CDR1 is KGHSH and CDR2 is LQKENI. The CDR3 region is CASSPGGETQYF. Here the CDR3 DNA reads TGTGCCAGCTCACCTGGTGGCGAGACCCAGTACTTC.

The rearrangement joins TRBV6-1 to TRBJ1-5, with TRBD1 identical over 9 bases. Germline CDR1 reads MNHNS; CDR2 reads SASEGT. This CDR3 contains 14 residues. Trimming at V came to 4 bases and at J to 6 bases, leaving 4 bases not matched to a gene. CDR3 bases: TGTGCCAGCAGTGGGGACAGGGTTGCTCAGCCCCAGCATTTT. Its translation is CASSGDRVAQPQHF.

The chain combines TRBV11-1 with TRBJ2-7; TRBD2 matches at 9 bases. The CDR3 runs to 14 residues. V trimming: 2 bases; J trimming: 5 bases; junction bases outside the gene matches: 4. CDR1 is SGHAT, CDR2 FQDESV, per germline (reference sequence). This chain's CDR3 is CASSLSSGSHEQYF. In nucleotides, the CDR3 is TGTGCCAGCAGCTTAAGTAGCGGGAGCCACGAGCAGTACTTC.

This chain links TRBV4-3 with TRBJ1-2, with TRBD1 as a possible D gene (5 bases). Germline values: CDR1 LGHNA, CDR2 YSLEER. Trimming cost V 0 bases and J 6 bases, with 17 bases left between them. CDR3 size: 16 residues. Here the CDR3 reads CASSQEWGEVGDGYTF. CDR3 sequence (DNA): TGCGCCAGCAGCCAAGAATGGGGGGAGGTTGGAGATGGCTACACCTTC.

The chain carries TRBV27 and TRBJ2-2; TRBD1 matches 11 bases. Trimming at V came to 6 bases and at J to 3 bases, leaving 3 bases not matched to a gene. Germline V gene data show CDR1 as MNHEY and CDR2 as SMNVEV (reference sequence). This CDR3 contains 15 residues. For the CDR3, the DNA is TGTGCCAGCAGAGGGACAGGGGGGCACACCGGGGAGCTGTTTTTT. Protein product: CASRGTGGHTGELFF.

The gene calls are TRBV19 and TRBJ2-5; D not certain. The germline CDR1 and CDR2 sequences are LNHDA and SQIVND (reference sequence). Trimming left V 4 bases short and J 1 base short, with 22 bases between. This CDR3 has 18 residues. The CDR3 reads CASSTQPVARYPQETQYF. CDR3 DNA sequence: TGTGCCAGTAGTACCCAGCCGGTGGCTAGATATCCCCAAGAGACCCAGTACTTC.

V and J are TRBV15 and TRBJ1-2; no clear D gene. The V end was cut by 1 base, the J end by 8 bases, with 17 bases between. The CDR3 has 15 amino acids. Per the germline V gene, CDR1 is LNHNV and CDR2 is YYDKDF (reference sequence). The CDR3 sequence is CATSRGVVMVAGYTF. In DNA form, the CDR3 reads TGTGCCACCAGCAGAGGTGTAGTGATGGTCGCGGGCTACACCTTC. Supplemented by reference TRBV15 and TRBJ1-2, the full variable domain reads DAMVIQNPRYQVTQFGKPVTLSCSQTLNHNVMYWYQQKSSQAPKLLFHYYDKDFNNEADTPDNFQSRRPNTSFCFLDIRSPGLGDTAMYLCATSRGVVMVAGYTFGSGTRLTVV.

The chain is built from TRBV9 and TRBJ2-3; D remains ambiguous. Germline V gene lookup returns CDR1 SGDLS and CDR2 YYNGEE. The V gene lost 1 base and the J gene lost 0 bases, with 12 bases spanning the gap. The CDR3 consists of 16 residues. For the CDR3, the DNA is TGTGCCAGCAGCGTATCTGGCGGTTACAGCACAGATACGCAGTATTTT. Translating gives CASSVSGGYSTDTQYF.

The chain carries TRBV28 and TRBJ2-1; TRBD1 is a possible D gene (5 bases). The CDR3 extends over 14 amino acids. V was trimmed by 3 bases and J by 3 bases, leaving 9 bases between them. CDR1 is MDHEN and CDR2 is SYDVKM in the germline V gene. The CDR3 DNA is TGTGCCAGCAGTTTGGGGCATGTCTACAATGAGCAGTTCTTC. It yields the protein CASSLGHVYNEQFF.

The chain is built from TRBV6-1 and TRBJ2-1; D perhaps matches TRBD1 (5 bases). V was pared by 0 bases and J by 8 bases, with 11 bases between. Germline assignment: CDR1 MNHNS and CDR2 SASEGT. The CDR3 has 14 residues. The chain's CDR3 is CASSEAHGADEQFF. CDR3 bases: TGTGCCAGCAGTGAAGCGCATGGGGCGGATGAGCAGTTCTTC.

J is TRBJ2-3 and V is TRBV10-3, with D possibly matching TRBD1 (5 bases). From germline, CDR1 is ENHRY and CDR2 SYGVKD. V dropped 7 bases and J dropped 6 bases, with 17 bases sitting between them. The CDR3 extends over 14 amino acids. CDR3 sequence (DNA): TGTGCCATCACCTCGACGCCAGGGCTGGATACGCAGTATTTT. This encodes CAITSTPGLDTQYF.

This chain uses TRBV7-9 with TRBJ1-2; the D is unclear. The CDR3 covers 14 residues. Germline V lookup: CDR1 SEHNR, CDR2 FQNEAQ (reference sequence). Trimming took 1 base from V and 7 from J, leaving 13 bases between them. The CDR3 bases are TGTGCCAGCAGCTTAGGCGGAGGCCTCCCTGGCTACACCTTC. Its translation: CASSLGGGLPGYTF.

This chain links TRBV6-5 with TRBJ1-2, with D unresolved. V lost 0 bases and J lost 4, with 15 bases in between. CDR3 length: 16 amino acids. Germline assignment: CDR1 MNHEY and CDR2 SVGAGI. CDR3 sequence: CASSYSGLGSLYGYTF. CDR3 in DNA: TGTGCCAGCAGTTACTCAGGCCTGGGCAGTCTCTATGGCTACACCTTC.

This chain joins TRBV12-5 and TRBJ2-7; TRBD1 aligns across 7 bases. CDR1 and CDR2 (germline): LGHNT, FRNRAP. J gave up 2 bases and V 3 bases, and 4 bases lay outside the gene matches. This CDR3 is 14 amino acids long. The CDR3 sequence is CASGFRGQTYEQYF. As DNA, the CDR3 is TGTGCTAGTGGTTTTAGGGGACAGACCTACGAGCAGTACTTC.

The gene calls are TRBV5-4 and TRBJ2-7, with a tentative D call TRBD1 (5 bases). The CDR3 length is 14 residues. Germline values: CDR1 SGHNT, CDR2 YYREEE (reference sequence). The V gene lost 2 bases and the J gene lost 5 bases, with 14 bases spanning the gap. Here the CDR3 reads CASSFMGLDDEQYF. The CDR3 coding sequence is TGTGCCAGCAGCTTTATGGGGCTTGATGACGAGCAGTACTTC.

V usage is TRBV7-2 and J usage is TRBJ2-1, with D possibly being TRBD2 (6 bases). Deletions cut 0 bases from V and 3 bases from J, with 18 bases between. Per the germline V gene, CDR1 is SGHTA and CDR2 is FQGNSA. CDR3 length: 18 residues. Here the CDR3 reads CASSLAPSRREVYNEQFF. The CDR3, as DNA: TGTGCCAGCAGCTTAGCTCCATCTAGGAGGGAAGTCTACAATGAGCAGTTCTTC.

V and J are TRBV19 and TRBJ2-5; possibly TRBD1 for D (7 bases). The CDR3 extends over 12 amino acids. Trimming cost V 5 bases and J 7 bases, with 11 bases left between them. Germline loops: CDR1 LNHDA, CDR2 SQIVND (reference sequence). DNA of the CDR3: TGTGCCAGTAGTCCCCAGGGGGGGACCCAGTACTTC. Residues: CASSPQGGTQYF. The full variable domain, with the rest looked up from reference TRBV19 and TRBJ2-5, is DGGITQSPKYLFRKEGQNVTLSCEQNLNHDAMYWYRQDPGQGLRLIYYSQIVNDFQKGDIAEGYSVSREKKESFPLTVTSAQKNPTAFYLCASSPQGGTQYFGPGTRLLVL.

This chain connects TRBV7-9 to TRBJ2-7, with 11 bases aligning to TRBD2. J lost 7 bases, V lost 5 bases, and 7 bases had no gene match. The CDR3 has 14 amino acids. Germline CDR1 and CDR2: SEHNR and FQNEAQ (reference sequence). The chain's CDR3 is CASSLTSGMGEQYF. In DNA form, the CDR3 reads TGTGCCAGCAGCCTGACTAGCGGGATGGGGGAGCAGTACTTC.

V gene TRBV7-8 combines with J gene TRBJ2-1, with 8 bases that match TRBD1. The CDR3 sequence is 15 residues long. V dropped 4 bases and J dropped 4; count of bases not matched to a gene: 6. Germline V gives CDR1 SGHVS, CDR2 FQNEAQ. CDR3 loop: CASSSMTGAYNEQFF. The CDR3 DNA follows: TGTGCCAGCAGCTCAATGACAGGGGCTTACAATGAGCAGTTCTTC.

In DNA, the CDR3 is TGTGCCAGCTGTCAGGGGAGGGGAACTGAAGCTTTCTTT. Translated: CASCQGRGTEAFF. The chain recombines TRBV2 with TRBJ1-1; possible D gene TRBD1, 6 bases. V was clipped by 8 bases and J by 5 bases, with 15 bases between them. Germline V gene sequence: CDR1 SNHLY, CDR2 FYNNEI. CDR3 length: 13 amino acids.